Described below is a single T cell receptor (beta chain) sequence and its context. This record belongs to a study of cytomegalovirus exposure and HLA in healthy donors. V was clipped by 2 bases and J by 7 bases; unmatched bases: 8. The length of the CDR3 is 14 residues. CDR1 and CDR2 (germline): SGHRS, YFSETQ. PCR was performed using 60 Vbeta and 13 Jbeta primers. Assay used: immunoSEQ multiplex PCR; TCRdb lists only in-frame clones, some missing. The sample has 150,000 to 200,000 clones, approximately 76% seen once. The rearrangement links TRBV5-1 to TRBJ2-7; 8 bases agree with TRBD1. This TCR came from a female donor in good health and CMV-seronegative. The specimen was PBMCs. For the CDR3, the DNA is TGCGCCAGCAGCTTAGCGGACAGGGCTGGGGAGCAGTACTTC. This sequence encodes CASSLADRAGEQYF.